This T cell receptor (beta chain) emerged from a study of CD8+CD57+ T cells in acquired aplastic anemia. TCR beta VDJ and CDR3 profiles were obtained from a genomic DNA template. TCRdb processed the reads anew with MiXCR; each CDR3 protein has one entry. The data contain a few hundred thousand distinct CDR3 sequences, around 72% of them singletons. The sample was sorted CD4+, CD8+, or CD8+CD57+ T cells (not recorded which) from PBMCs. The receptor was isolated from a human donor in good health, serving as a control.

CDR3 region: CASSFPQAPDNQQYF. The CDR3 nucleotides read TGTGCCAGCAGCTTTCCACAGGCCCCAGATAACCAGCAGTACTTC. The chain couples TRBV7-3 to TRBJ2-7; tentative D call: TRBD1 (5 bases). CDR1 and CDR2 from the germline V gene are SGHTA and FQGTGA. Trimming pared 3 bases from V and 8 bases from J, leaving 20 bases between. The length of the CDR3 is 15 residues.